Shown below are 20 T cell receptor beta chains from a single sample sequenced in a study of patients and donors after allogeneic stem cell transplantation. MiXCR, run by TCRdb on the RT-PCR reads, gives a single entry per CDR3 protein. Here the sample spans 200,000 to 250,000 distinct CDR3 sequences, 11% to 15% being singletons. The specimen sequenced was blood, either unsorted or a sorted T cell fraction (not recorded which). Receptors were obtained from a human donor who was either an allogeneic HSCT recipient or a stem cell or donor lymphocyte infusion donor (not recorded which). It is not recorded whose cells these are; they may come from a transplant donor.

The sample holds one count of this clonotype. The J gene is TRBJ1-1, the V gene TRBV5-6; D not resolved. The CDR3 sequence is 14 residues long. Trimming shortened V by 2 bases and J by 1 base, and 9 bases separated the two germline ends. Looked up from germline, CDR1 is SGHDT and CDR2 is YYEEEE. CDR3 loop: CASSFGPRNTEAFF. As DNA, the CDR3 is TGTGCCAGCAGCTTTGGACCCCGGAACACTGAAGCTTTCTTT.

Only a few counts were recorded for this clonotype. The chain recombines TRBV5-1 with TRBJ2-7; TRBD1 might be the D (6 bases). V was shortened by 3 bases and J by 1 base, with 8 bases between the two germline ends. Germline CDR1 SGHRS, CDR2 YFSETQ. The CDR3 runs 13 residues. CDR3 in amino acids: CASSYRESYEQYF. The CDR3 DNA follows: TGCGCCAGCAGCTACAGGGAATCCTACGAGCAGTACTTC.

This clonotype occurred many times. The chain is built from TRBV6-2 or TRBV6-3 and TRBJ2-1; 9 nucleotides agree with TRBD2. Germline V lookup: CDR1 MNHEY, CDR2 SVGEGT. V lost 4 bases, J lost 3 bases, and 7 bases stayed unmatched. This CDR3 contains 16 residues. The CDR3 loop is CASSSPLAGVYNEQFF. DNA of the CDR3: TGTGCCAGCAGTTCCCCCTTAGCGGGAGTCTACAATGAGCAGTTCTTC.

This clonotype was observed a few times. The chain combines TRBV7-6 with TRBJ1-6; tentatively, D is TRBD1 (5 bases). The CDR3 extends over 18 amino acids. The V end lost 6 bases, the J end lost 3 bases, and 21 bases lay between the germline ends. CDR1 is SGHVS and CDR2 is FNYEAQ in the germline V gene. CDR3: CASSLSPAGGDYNSPLHF. The CDR3 nucleotides are TGTGCCAGCAGTCTTAGTCCGGCCGGGGGGGACTATAATTCACCCCTCCACTTT.

This clonotype has only a few counts. The V and J genes are TRBV20-1 and TRBJ1-6; D not certain. The length of the CDR3 is 15 residues. Trimming left V 6 bases short and J 6 bases short, with 18 bases between. The germline gives CDR1 DFQATT, CDR2 SNEGSKA (reference sequence). The CDR3 reads CSASEGNSANSPLHF. DNA of the CDR3: TGCAGTGCCTCGGAAGGGAATTCAGCTAATTCACCCCTCCACTTT.

The chain employs TRBV7-6 and TRBJ1-4; D is ambiguous. The CDR3 is 16 amino acids. Per the germline V gene, CDR1 is SGHVS and CDR2 is FNYEAQ. V was shortened by 2 bases and J by 4 bases, with 14 bases between the two germline ends. The CDR3 sequence: CASSLYPPTSNEKLFF. The CDR3 nucleotides are TGTGCCAGCAGCTTATATCCTCCGACAAGTAATGAAAAACTGTTTTTT. The full variable domain, with the rest looked up from reference TRBV7-6 and TRBJ1-4, is GAGVSQSPRYKVTKRGQDVALRCDPISGHVSLYWYRQALGQGPEFLTYFNYEAQQDKSGLPNDRFSAERPEGSISTLTIQRTEQRDSAMYRCASSLYPPTSNEKLFFGSGTQLSVL.

The chain couples TRBV2 to TRBJ1-5; D is unclear. Germline CDR1 SNHLY, CDR2 FYNNEI. The CDR3 has 14 residues. V was clipped by 2 bases and J by 5 bases, with 10 bases between them. The CDR3 bases are TGTGCCAGCAGTGAATCTAGCGGCCATCAGCCCCAGCATTTT. It is translated as CASSESSGHQPQHF.

This clonotype was detected a few times. The V gene is TRBV7-9, the J gene TRBJ2-3; TRBD2 matches 12 bases. CDR3 length equals 17 residues. Trimming cost V 5 bases and J 2 bases; bases outside gene matches: 8. CDR1 SEHNR and CDR2 FQNEAQ come from the germline V gene (reference sequence). The DNA for the CDR3 is TGTGCCAGCAGCCCCCAGACTAGCGGGGGCCCCACAGATACGCAGTATTTT. It is translated as CASSPQTSGGPTDTQYF. The variable domain in full, with the rest retrieved from reference TRBV7-9 and TRBJ2-3, is DTGVSQNPRHKITKRGQNVTFRCDPISEHNRLYWYRQTLGQGPEFLTYFQNEAQLEKSRLLSDRFSAERPKGSFSTLEIQRTEQGDSAMYLCASSPQTSGGPTDTQYFGPGTRLTVL.

In this sample, this clonotype turned up many times. V usage is TRBV30 and J usage is TRBJ2-1, with no clear D. The CDR3 is 12 amino acids. Germline V gene lookup returns CDR1 GTSNPN and CDR2 SVGIG (reference sequence). The germline V and J ends were trimmed by 1 base and 7 bases, with 8 bases remaining between them. CDR3 DNA sequence: TGTGCCTGGAGTGGAAAGGGAAATGAGCAGTTCTTC. This sequence encodes CAWSGKGNEQFF.

This clonotype showed up just a few times. This sequence joins TRBV6-2 or TRBV6-3 and TRBJ2-2; 9 nucleotides match TRBD1. Looked up from germline, CDR1 is MNHEY and CDR2 is SVGEGT. J was trimmed by 6 bases and V by 6 bases; bases with no gene match: 2. This CDR3 is 13 amino acids long. Written as DNA, the CDR3 is TGTGCCAGCAGAGGGACAGGGTCCGGGGAGCTGTTTTTT. This translates into CASRGTGSGELFF.

This chain joins TRBV5-6 and TRBJ2-3; D is possibly TRBD1 (6 bases). V was clipped by 6 bases and J by 1 base, with 12 bases between them. CDR1 and CDR2 from the germline V gene are SGHDT and YYEEEE. The CDR3 totals 14 residues. CDR3 sequence reads: CASKGVARTDTQYF. In DNA, the CDR3 is TGTGCCAGCAAGGGGGTAGCGCGCACAGATACGCAGTATTTT.

The chain uses TRBV12-3 or TRBV12-4 and TRBJ1-1, with TRBD1 matching over 7 bases. The CDR3 consists of 15 residues. J lost 5 bases, V lost 3 bases, and 9 bases had no gene match. CDR3: CASSFWASGGTEAFF. CDR3 coding DNA: TGTGCCAGCAGTTTCTGGGCCTCAGGGGGTACTGAAGCTTTCTTT.

This clonotype has just a few counts. This sequence joins TRBV4-3 and TRBJ1-1; D perhaps matches TRBD1 (6 bases). In germline, CDR1 is LGHNA, CDR2 YSLEER. This CDR3 spans 15 amino acids. Trimming shortened V by 0 bases and J by 4 bases, and 12 bases separated the two germline ends. In DNA form, the CDR3 reads TGCGCCAGCAGCCAAGAACAGGGTAGGAGCACTGAAGCTTTCTTT. This sequence encodes CASSQEQGRSTEAFF.

This clonotype was seen many times. This rearrangement joins TRBV5-1 to TRBJ1-1; D gene uncertain. Germline CDR1 is SGHRS and CDR2 is YFSETQ. The CDR3 spans 16 residues. V gave up 4 bases and J gave up 1 base, with 17 bases separating them. The CDR3 loop is CASSPGRQLGNTEAFF. The CDR3 DNA is TGCGCCAGCAGCCCCGGGCGGCAATTGGGGAACACTGAAGCTTTCTTT.

V and J are TRBV19 and TRBJ2-7; 9 bases map to TRBD1. Germline CDR1 is LNHDA and CDR2 is SQIVND (reference sequence). The V segment lost 3 bases and the J segment 6 bases; nucleotides outside the gene matches: 6. This CDR3 is built from 14 residues. The CDR3 reads CASSIGDREREQYF. DNA for the CDR3: TGTGCCAGTAGTATCGGGGACAGGGAACGCGAGCAGTACTTC.

The chain carries TRBV5-5 and TRBJ2-2; 7 bases map to TRBD2. This CDR3 has 15 amino acids. Losses at the gene ends were 1 base for V and 5 bases for J; bases not matched to a gene: 5. Germline V gene data show CDR1 as SGHKS and CDR2 as YYEKEE (reference sequence). CDR3 loop: CASSLNAGATGELFF. As DNA, the CDR3 is TGTGCCAGCAGCTTGAATGCGGGAGCTACCGGGGAGCTGTTTTTT.

The chain's CDR3 is CASSLAPGQNNSPLHF. CDR3 nucleotide sequence: TGTGCCAGCAGCTTAGCGCCGGGACAAAATAATTCACCCCTCCACTTT. The genes are TRBV7-6 and TRBJ1-6, with D possibly TRBD1 on 6 matching bases. The ends were cut back, 0 bases at V and 5 bases at J, with 11 bases in the middle. From germline, CDR1 is SGHVS and CDR2 FNYEAQ. CDR3 length: 16 residues.

This clonotype turned up a few times. The V call is TRBV6-1, the J call TRBJ1-3; D not certain. Germline V lookup: CDR1 MNHNS, CDR2 SASEGT. CDR3 size: 12 residues. V lost 2 bases and J 3 bases, leaving 2 bases between the germline ends. CDR3 in amino acids: CASSEIGNTIYF. The CDR3 DNA reads TGTGCCAGCAGTGAAATTGGAAACACCATATATTTT.

The chain carries TRBV14 and TRBJ2-6, with D tentatively TRBD2 (6 bases). The ends were cut back, 0 bases at V and 0 bases at J, with 15 bases in the middle. The CDR3 length is 19 residues. The V gene's germline CDR1 is SGHDN and CDR2 FVKESK. CDR3 DNA sequence: TGTGCCAGCAGCCAAGATCGGAGGCGGGGAAGCTCTGGGGCCAACGTCCTGACTTTC. It specifies CASSQDRRRGSSGANVLTF.

The V and J genes are TRBV20-1 and TRBJ2-2; D remains unclear. Germline CDR1 DFQATT, CDR2 SNEGSKA (reference sequence). Trimming took off 6 bases at V and 5 bases at J, with 13 bases between the two ends. The CDR3 extends over 13 amino acids. The CDR3: CSAPTPGTGELFF. Here the CDR3 DNA reads TGCAGTGCCCCGACCCCAGGTACCGGGGAGCTGTTTTTT.